This paragraph covers one TCR beta chain sequence. This record comes from a study of T cell responses to AZD1222 COVID-19 vaccine. Second-dose intervals near 4 or 12 weeks were combined. V was shortened by 3 bases and J by 7 bases, with 10 bases between the two germline ends. The V gene's germline CDR1 is SGHAT and CDR2 FQNNGV. This CDR3 comprises 13 residues. Some clones are missing from TCRdb's copy, which holds only in-frame ones; the method was immunoSEQ multiplex PCR. The sample consists of approximately 100,000 clones, roughly 86% of them appearing once. This sequence joins TRBV11-2 and TRBJ1-5; D is unresolved. This TCR derives from an adult who received the AZD1222 COVID-19 vaccine. The sequencing here drew on peripheral blood, taken 28 days after the second AZD1222 dose. The CDR3: CASSFRVQQPQHF. The CDR3 DNA follows: TGTGCCAGCAGCTTCCGGGTCCAACAGCCCCAGCATTTT.